These T cell receptor beta chains were read from a single sample in a study of blood T cell repertoires in COVID-19. TCRdb's copy holds only in-frame clones and misses some; the assay was immunoSEQ multiplex PCR. The sample lists some 45,000 clones, around 85% seen once, with about 9% in the top ten. The sample taken for sequencing was peripheral blood. The receptors here all came from a human donor in a cohort sampled during active COVID-19. The CDR3 runs from the conserved cysteine through the conserved F or W. A D gene is named only where the DNA matches it firmly. Only part of the rows carry a size: once, few, many, or a class if the clone is expanded.

CDR3 length	V gene	J gene	D gene	clone size	CDR3 DNA	CDR3 protein
14	TRBV9	TRBJ2-7	.	once	TGTGCCAGCAGCGTAGCAGACAGCTCCTACGAGCAGTACTTC	CASSVADSSYEQYF
16	TRBV4-3	TRBJ1-5	TRBD1	.	TGCGCCAGCAGCCAACTGGGACAGGGAGGAAATCAGCCCCAGCATTTT	CASSQLGQGGNQPQHF
16	TRBV14	TRBJ2-2	.	.	TGTGCCAGCAGCCAAGTCGGAGAGATTAACACCGGGGAGCTGTTTTTT	CASSQVGEINTGELFF
15	TRBV19	TRBJ2-3	.	.	TGTGCCAGTACCGATGCCGGGGGTAGCACAGATACGCAGTATTTT	CASTDAGGSTDTQYF
13	TRBV6-5	TRBJ2-7	.	.	TGTGCCAGCAGTCCCGGGGTGGGGTACGAGCAGTACTTC	CASSPGVGYEQYF
13	TRBV7-2	TRBJ1-1	TRBD1	once	TGTGCCAGCAGTTTCACTGGACAGGTTGAAGCTTTCTTT	CASSFTGQVEAFF
14	TRBV28	TRBJ1-5	.	.	TGTGCCAGCCTAGGGGGTTATAGCAATCAGCCCCAGCATTTT	CASLGGYSNQPQHF
14	TRBV18	TRBJ2-7	.	.	TGTGCCAGCTCACCGGGGCAGGAAGCCTACGAGCAGTACTTC	CASSPGQEAYEQYF
15	TRBV5-1	TRBJ2-1	TRBD2	.	TGCGCCAGCAGGGACCGGGGGGGGTCCTACAATGAGCAGTTCTTC	CASRDRGGSYNEQFF
17	TRBV5-1	TRBJ1-4	TRBD1	.	TGCGCCAGCAGCTTGGGACAGGGTACGAGGAGTAATGAAAAACTGTTTTTT	CASSLGQGTRSNEKLFF
15	TRBV11-2	TRBJ2-7	.	once	TGTGCCAGCAGCTTAGTCTCAGGGGAAATTACGGAGCAGTACTTC	CASSLVSGEITEQYF
13	TRBV5-5	TRBJ1-2	.	.	TGTGCCAGCAGCTTGGACAGTAACTATGGCTACACCTTC	CASSLDSNYGYTF
14	TRBV6-6	TRBJ2-2	.	.	TGTGCCAGCAGTGACGTAGGAGGGATAGACGAGCTGTTTTTT	CASSDVGGIDELFF
15	TRBV5-4	TRBJ2-1	.	.	TGTGCCAGCAGCCTAAGATCTGACTCCTACAATGAGCAGTTCTTC	CASSLRSDSYNEQFF
15	TRBV7-9	TRBJ2-7	TRBD1	.	TGTGCCTGTCCCAAACGGACAGGAAACTCCTACGAGCAGTACTTC	CACPKRTGNSYEQYF
14	TRBV28	TRBJ1-2	.	.	TGTGCCAGCAGTTTAGGGCGGAGGAACTATGGCTACACCTTC	CASSLGRRNYGYTF
14	TRBV10-1	TRBJ2-3	TRBD2	.	TGCGCCAGCAGTGAAGGACTAGCCCCAGATACGCAGTATTTT	CASSEGLAPDTQYF
18	TRBV7-9	TRBJ1-4	.	.	TGTGCCAGCAGCTTTTCCAGGGGAATTTTTGCAACTAATGAAAAACTGTTTTTT	CASSFSRGIFATNEKLFF
19	TRBV4-1	TRBJ2-2	.	.	TGCGCCAGCAGAGCCACCCTCACCGGGACAAACCACTACACCGGGGAGCTGTTTTTT	CASRATLTGTNHYTGELFF
13	TRBV12-3/TRBV12-4	TRBJ2-7	.	.	TGTGCCAGCAGTTTAGGCCCCGGCTACGAGCAGTACTTC	CASSLGPGYEQYF
13	TRBV5-1	TRBJ2-7	.	.	TGCGCCAGCAGCTTGGTAGGGGAGGATGAGCAGTACTTC	CASSLVGEDEQYF
15	TRBV5-1	TRBJ2-5	TRBD1	.	TGCGCCAGCAGCTCCTTCAGGGGGAGCCAAGAGACCCAGTACTTC	CASSSFRGSQETQYF
15	TRBV6-5	TRBJ1-1	.	.	TGTGCCAGCAGAAACCGGGGGGGAGCGAACACTGAAGCTTTCTTT	CASRNRGGANTEAFF
12	TRBV6-6	TRBJ1-3	.	.	TGTGCCACAATGCGCTCAGGAAACACCATATATTTT	CATMRSGNTIYF
15	TRBV13	TRBJ2-7	TRBD1	.	TGTGCCAGCAGCTTAGGCTTGGGACAGGGGCCCCTTGGGTACTTC	CASSLGLGQGPLGYF
18	TRBV5-4	TRBJ1-5	.	.	TGTGCCAGCACCAAGGGGGGGAGTTGGGAAGATAGCAATCAGCCCCAGCATTTT	CASTKGGSWEDSNQPQHF
13	TRBV7-8	TRBJ1-1	.	.	TGTGCCAGCAGGACGGGGGGATCGGGTGAAGCTTTCTTT	CASRTGGSGEAFF
14	TRBV9	TRBJ2-7	.	.	TGTGCCAGCAGCGTAGGCCTCGGGGCCTACGAGCAGTACTTC	CASSVGLGAYEQYF